This TCR beta chain was captured by sequencing in a study of type 1 regulatory T cells (dated by TCRdb to the early 2020s). Context from the whole study: An in vitro protocol by which a Tr1-enriched, alloantigen-specific CD4 T cell product named T-allo10 was generated was characterized in the study. Patients with hematological malignancies who were receiving allogeneic hematopoietic stem cell transplantation were the group in which T-allo10 was being clinically evaluated. The paper's findings and limits, for the study overall: Compared with non-Tr1 cells, Tr1 cells had a TCR repertoire that was more restricted, a finding the study read as clonal expansion induced by alloantigen.

This clonotype was found a few times. This receptor's antigen is unknown. A much larger clone differs by one base, so this may be a read error. The sequencer was an Illumina MiSeq. TCRdb passed the public sequencing reads through fastp at Q25 and MiXCR, retaining productive beta sequences. Rows with a matching CDR3 protein are joined into one entry that keeps the most common DNA and genes. This sample gives about 42,000 distinct CDR3 sequences in total; 9% to 15% of them show up just once. The ten largest account for 6.5% to 9% of the sample. Sequencing was carried out using cultured non-Tr1 T cells, either the whole culture or a sorted T cell fraction (not recorded which). Explained via the paper, the cell subset or site label denotes: non-Tr1 population from the T-allo10 product. The sequence came from a human donor in good health.

The nucleotides are TGTGCCAGCAGCTTGATCTCCAGGGATGAGCAGTTCTTC. It translates as CASSLISRDEQFF. The rearranged chain carries TRBV7-9 and TRBJ2-1, with a weak D call of TRBD1 (5 bases match). The CDR1 and CDR2 encoded by the germline V gene (reference sequence) are SEHNR and FQNEAQ. V was cut back by 3 bases and J by 8 bases, leaving a gap of 11 bases between them. CDR3 length: 13 amino acids, cysteine to phenylalanine. Only the CDR3 DNA is retained, 39 bases long and in frame from the first base. Supplemented by the reference TRBV7-9 and TRBJ2-1 proteins around the CDR3, the complete variable domain is DTGVSQNPRHKITKRGQNVTFRCDPISEHNRLYWYRQTLGQGPEFLTYFQNEAQLEKSRLLSDRFSAERPKGSFSTLEIQRTEQGDSAMYLCASSLISRDEQFFGPGTRLTVL.